These T cell receptor beta chains were read from a single sample in a study of T cells after posttransplantation cyclophosphamide. Some clones are missing from TCRdb's copy, which holds only in-frame ones; the method was immunoSEQ multiplex PCR. The table has about 47,000 clones, around 91% seen once. The sample was PBMCs. These receptor sequences come from a woman in her 50s in good health and a related stem cell transplant donor. Both conserved end residues are part of each CDR3. A D gene is named only where the DNA matches it firmly. Size tells how often a clone was seen (once, few, many) or the class of an expanded clone, and some rows leave it out.

j_gene,len,v_gene,d_gene,abundance,CDR3nt,CDR3aa
TRBJ2-7,14,TRBV10-3,TRBD1,.,TGTGCCATCAGTACAGGGGGACCCTCCTACGAGCAGTACTTC,CAISTGGPSYEQYF
TRBJ1-6,12,TRBV19,.,.,TGTGCCAGTAGTATCAACACTTCACCCCTCCACTTT,CASSINTSPLHF
TRBJ1-2,15,TRBV6-5,TRBD1,.,TGTGCCAGCAGTCGGGGACAGGGAGAGTCGGGGGGCTACACCTTC,CASSRGQGESGGYTF
TRBJ1-1,13,TRBV19,TRBD1,once,TGTGCCAGTGGGACAGGGTTGAACACTGAAGCTTTCTTT,CASGTGLNTEAFF
TRBJ2-1,15,TRBV5-1,.,.,TGCGCCAGCAGCTACGTCCAGGCAGACTACAATGAGCAGTTCTTC,CASSYVQADYNEQFF
TRBJ2-7,14,TRBV7-8,.,.,TGTGCCAGCAGCTATACGCAGGGAATCCACGAGCAGTACTTC,CASSYTQGIHEQYF
TRBJ2-5,14,TRBV7-8,.,.,TGTGCCAGCAGCCAGATCTTTTCGAGGGAGACCCAGTACTTC,CASSQIFSRETQYF
TRBJ1-1,14,TRBV6-5,TRBD1,.,TGTGCCAGCAGGGGGACAGGGAAGAACACTGAAGCTTTCTTT,CASRGTGKNTEAFF
TRBJ1-6,17,TRBV28,.,.,TGTGCCAGCAGTCCATCTGTCAGGGGACGATATAATTCACCCCTCCACTTT,CASSPSVRGRYNSPLHF
TRBJ1-3,14,TRBV4-1,TRBD1,.,TGCGCCAGCAGCGGGACAGCCTCTGGAAACACCATATATTTT,CASSGTASGNTIYF
TRBJ2-7,16,TRBV5-1,.,.,TGCGCCAGCAGCCCGGGCCGGGGATCGCCGTCCTACGAGCAGTACTTC,CASSPGRGSPSYEQYF
TRBJ2-5,17,TRBV2,TRBD2,.,TGTGCCAGCAGTGATTTCGTCCTAGCGGGGAGGAGAGAGACCCAGTACTTC,CASSDFVLAGRRETQYF
TRBJ1-4,15,TRBV9,TRBD1,once,TGTGCCAGCAGCCCTCGGGACAGGGATAATGAAAAACTGTTTTTT,CASSPRDRDNEKLFF
TRBJ2-7,16,TRBV7-2,.,.,TGTGCCAGCAGCTTAGCGGTTAGTAGCGGCCTCTACGAGCAGTACTTC,CASSLAVSSGLYEQYF
TRBJ1-4,11,TRBV28,.,.,TGTGCCAGCAGGGACAGTGAAAAACTGTTTTTT,CASRDSEKLFF
TRBJ2-7,15,TRBV7-2,TRBD2,.,TGTGCCAGCAGCTTATCTGGCGGGGGGGCCTACGAGCAGTACTTC,CASSLSGGGAYEQYF
TRBJ2-7,12,TRBV7-9,TRBD2,.,TGTGCCAGCAGCTTAGGTGAGCGGGAGGAGTACTTC,CASSLGEREEYF
TRBJ2-1,16,TRBV9,TRBD2,.,TGTGCCAGCGCCTCCGGGCCAGCGGGGGCCGGGGGTGAGCAGTTCTTC,CASASGPAGAGGEQFF
TRBJ2-3,14,TRBV6-5,.,.,TGTGCCAGCCTTCGGATGCAGGGCTCAGATACGCAGTATTTT,CASLRMQGSDTQYF
TRBJ1-1,13,TRBV29-1,.,.,TGCAGCGCAGAACAGGTGCCGAACACTGAAGCTTTCTTT,CSAEQVPNTEAFF
TRBJ1-6,15,TRBV19,TRBD1,.,TGTGCCGCCTCTGGGGGGACAGGGGATAATTCACCCCTCCACTTT,CAASGGTGDNSPLHF
TRBJ2-1,16,TRBV5-4,TRBD2,.,TGTGCCAGCAGCTTCTCCAAGCGGGAGGCAACCAATGAGCAGTTCTTC,CASSFSKREATNEQFF
TRBJ1-2,12,TRBV29-1,.,.,TGCAGCGTTGACGGGGGGGAATATGGCTACACCTTC,CSVDGGEYGYTF